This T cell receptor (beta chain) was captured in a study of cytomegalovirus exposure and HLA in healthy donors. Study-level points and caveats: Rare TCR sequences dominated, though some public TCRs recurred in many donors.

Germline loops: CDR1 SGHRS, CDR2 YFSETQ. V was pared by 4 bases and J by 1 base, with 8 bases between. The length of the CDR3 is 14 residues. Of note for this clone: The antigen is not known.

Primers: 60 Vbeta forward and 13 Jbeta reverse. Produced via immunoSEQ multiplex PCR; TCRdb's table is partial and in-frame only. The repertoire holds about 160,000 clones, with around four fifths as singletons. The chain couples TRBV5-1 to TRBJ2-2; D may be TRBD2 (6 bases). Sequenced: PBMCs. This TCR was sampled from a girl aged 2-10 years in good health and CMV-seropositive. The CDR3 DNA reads TGCGCCAGCAGCCGCGGGGAGAACACCGGGGAGCTGTTTTTT. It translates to CASSRGENTGELFF. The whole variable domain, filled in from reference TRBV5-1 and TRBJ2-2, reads KAGVTQTPRYLIKTRGQQVTLSCSPISGHRSVSWYQQTPGQGLQFLFEYFSETQRNKGNFPGRFSGRQFSNSRSEMNVSTLELGDSALYLCASSRGENTGELFFGEGSRLTVL.